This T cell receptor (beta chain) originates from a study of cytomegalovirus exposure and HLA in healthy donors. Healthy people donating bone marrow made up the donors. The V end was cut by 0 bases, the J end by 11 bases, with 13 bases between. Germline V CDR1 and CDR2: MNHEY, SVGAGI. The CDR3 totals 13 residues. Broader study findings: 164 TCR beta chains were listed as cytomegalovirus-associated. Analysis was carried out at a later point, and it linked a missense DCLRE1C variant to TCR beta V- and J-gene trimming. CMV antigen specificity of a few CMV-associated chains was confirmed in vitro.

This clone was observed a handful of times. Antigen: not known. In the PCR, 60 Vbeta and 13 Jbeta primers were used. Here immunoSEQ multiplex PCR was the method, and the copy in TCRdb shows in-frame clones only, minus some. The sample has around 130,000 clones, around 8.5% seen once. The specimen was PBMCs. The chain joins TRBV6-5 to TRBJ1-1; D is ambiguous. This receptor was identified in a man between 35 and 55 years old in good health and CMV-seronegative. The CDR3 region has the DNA TGTGCCAGCAGTTACTCGGCGGCCTCAAGGGCTTTCTTT. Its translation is CASSYSAASRAFF.